This T cell receptor (beta chain) stems from a study of T cell repertoires in cytomegalovirus infection. Turning to the study itself: Both CMV infection and a matching HLA type were indicated by public TCR beta signatures.

This clonotype was observed a handful of times. Its antigen is not known. MiXCR was run by TCRdb on the reads, yielding one entry per CDR3 protein. The sample includes roughly 87,000 distinct CDR3 sequences, over 25% of them seen just once. Trimming cost V 4 bases and J 2 bases, with 14 bases left between them. Germline CDR1 MNHEY, CDR2 SMNVEV (reference sequence). This CDR3 comprises 16 residues. Findings and caveats of the study: In two of eight donors, the top clonotype was HLA-C-restricted CMV-specific. Carriers of CMV plus the relevant HLA were identified by cumulative public TCR beta family frequency.

The receptor was derived from a human donor in good health (CMV status not recorded). Some clones in this sample may be carry-over from other donors' samples. The source was CD8+ T cells from cultured PBMCs, collected from culture after CMV antigen stimulation. The V gene is TRBV27, the J gene TRBJ2-2; D possibly uses TRBD1 or TRBD2 (5 bases each). CDR3 in DNA: TGTGCCAGCAGTTCCTCCTACGGGGCTAACACCGGGGAGCTGTTTTTT. This encodes CASSSSYGANTGELFF.